Described below is a single TCR beta chain sequence and its context. Its antigen is still unknown. V was cut by 0 bases and J by 3 bases, with 8 bases left in between. CDR3 length equals 14 residues. From germline, CDR1 is SGHNT and CDR2 YYREEE (reference sequence). Donation came from healthy HIV-negative adults that had no recent acute infections or vaccinations. CD45RA-negative memory and CD45RA+ naive subsets were split from the CD4+ cells. This sample was included in a study of shared clonotypes between healthy human individuals. The run depth of the assay was deep. The data were produced by immunoSEQ multiplex PCR, yet TCRdb's version contains in-frame clones alone and is incomplete. Of 2,500,000 or so clones in the sample, roughly 90% are singletons; the top ten hold around 0.35%. Overall study results and limits: The study found lower generation probabilities in non-shared clonotypes than in those shared by all four donors.

This TCR was recovered from a man aged 18-30 years in good health. Some clones in this sample may be carry-over from other donors' samples. Sequencing was performed on naive CD4+ T cells from PBMCs. The subset denotes: CD45RA+ positively selected. V and J are TRBV5-4 and TRBJ2-3; no clear D. The CDR3 DNA reads as TGTGCCAGCAGCTTGGGGAATCCAACAGATACGCAGTATTTT. This translates into CASSLGNPTDTQYF.